This T cell receptor beta chain was observed in a study of PD-1 blockade in mismatch repair-deficient tumors. This CDR3 has 15 residues. Germline assignment: CDR1 LNHNV and CDR2 YYDKDF (reference sequence). The V end was cut by 1 base, the J end by 0 bases, with 4 bases between. Only in-frame clones appear in the TCRdb table, and some are missing; sequencing was by immunoSEQ multiplex PCR. This sample yields some 66,000 clones, of which approximately 88% are seen a single time; roughly 14% belongs to the top ten. This receptor was obtained from an adult with mismatch repair-deficient cancer. The sequences come from peripheral blood, collected 52 weeks after starting pembrolizumab. The V call is TRBV15, the J call TRBJ2-6; D gene uncertain. This CDR3 reads CATSRGGSGANVLTF. The CDR3 coding sequence is TGTGCCACCAGCAGAGGGGGCTCTGGGGCCAACGTCCTGACTTTC. The complete variable domain, with remaining parts taken from reference TRBV15 and TRBJ2-6, reads DAMVIQNPRYQVTQFGKPVTLSCSQTLNHNVMYWYQQKSSQAPKLLFHYYDKDFNNEADTPDNFQSRRPNTSFCFLDIRSPGLGDTAMYLCATSRGGSGANVLTFGAGSRLTVL.